One TCR beta chain is described in this entry. Its antigen is currently unknown. Sequenced by immunoSEQ multiplex PCR; TCRdb stores in-frame clones only, minus some. The sample contains hundreds of thousands of clones, around 75% of which appear only once. These data are taken from a study of shared clonotypes between healthy human individuals. Points from the study as a whole: Sampling included only blood; tissue repertoires likely differ.

Trimming removed 5 bases at V and 8 bases at J, with 10 bases between. CDR1 and CDR2 (germline): SGHVS, FQNEAQ. The CDR3 is made up of 13 amino acids. The V and J genes are TRBV7-8 and TRBJ1-6; D gene ambiguous. Sequenced: PBMCs. The TCR was taken from a woman in her 40s in good health. Some clones in this sample may be carry-over from other donors' samples. The chain's CDR3 is CASSPRRDSPLHF. For the CDR3, the DNA is TGTGCCAGCAGCCCTCGACGGGATTCACCCCTCCACTTT.